These 31 T cell receptor beta chains came from one sample sequenced in a study of T-cell memory formation after mild COVID-19. A single record per CDR3 protein comes from TCRdb applying MiXCR to the 5' RACE reads. This sample has fewer than 700,000 distinct CDR3 sequences, with about a fifth found just once. Source material: PBMCs or a T cell subset sorted from them (not recorded which). These receptors were obtained from an adult woman who had mild COVID-19 (a few samples of this study predate the infection). Cell type and time point are not known.

V gene TRBV20-1 combines with J gene TRBJ2-5; 8 positions agree with TRBD1. The CDR3 sequence is 17 residues long. Trimming removed 2 bases from V and 4 bases from J; junction bases left unmatched: 15. Germline V gene sequence: CDR1 DFQATT, CDR2 SNEGSKA (reference sequence). The CDR3 protein is CSARYRGSRSRGETQYF. CDR3 nucleotides: TGCAGTGCTAGATACAGGGGGAGCCGCTCGAGGGGAGAGACCCAGTACTTC.

The genes are TRBV20-1 and TRBJ1-5; D remains unclear. This CDR3 spans 16 amino acids. Germline-derived CDR1 and CDR2 are DFQATT and SNEGSKA (reference sequence). Trimming removed 6 bases from V and 4 bases from J, with 22 bases in between. The CDR3 spells CSAPIPRAGVNQPQHF. CDR3 DNA: TGCAGTGCCCCCATTCCGCGAGCCGGGGTAAATCAGCCCCAGCATTTT.

V gene TRBV20-1 combines with J gene TRBJ1-1; D gene ambiguous. Trimming left V 5 bases short and J 5 bases short, with 9 bases between. Germline CDR1 DFQATT, CDR2 SNEGSKA (reference sequence). The CDR3 extends over 11 amino acids. CDR3 amino acids: CSAPIGTEAFF. The DNA of the CDR3 is TGCAGTGCTCCTATCGGGACTGAAGCTTTCTTT.

The chain links TRBV7-9 to TRBJ2-1, with TRBD2 identical over 9 bases. Germline CDR1 SEHNR, CDR2 FQNEAQ (reference sequence). CDR3 length: 16 residues. Germline trimming cut 0 bases from V and 10 bases from J; bases unmatched to any gene: 10. This chain's CDR3 is CASSLASAGGPPEQFF. The CDR3 DNA reads TGTGCCAGCAGCTTAGCGTCCGCGGGAGGGCCTCCCGAGCAGTTCTTC.

The table lists this clonotype with a few counts. The CDR3 is CASSAWDRNSPLHF. Written as DNA, the CDR3 is TGTGCCAGCAGCGCCTGGGACAGAAATTCACCCCTCCACTTT. V usage is TRBV9 and J usage is TRBJ1-6; TRBD1 aligns across 7 bases. CDR1 is SGDLS, CDR2 YYNGEE, per germline. This CDR3 is built from 14 residues. V shed 3 bases, J shed 7 bases, and the junction held 4 bases outside the gene matches. Together with reference TRBV9 and TRBJ1-6, the CDR3 gives the full variable domain: DSGVTQTPKHLITATGQRVTLRCSPRSGDLSVYWYQQSLDQGLQFLIQYYNGEERAKGNILERFSAQQFPDLHSELNLSSLELGDSALYFCASSAWDRNSPLHFGNGTRLTVT.

The V gene is TRBV5-1, the J gene TRBJ1-2; 10 bases match TRBD1. The CDR3 runs to 17 residues. Germline CDR1 is SGHRS and CDR2 is YFSETQ. V lost 4 bases and J lost 2; bases outside the gene matches: 11. In DNA form, the CDR3 reads TGCGCCAGCAGCCAATGGACAGGGGGAGGGACAAACTATGGCTACACCTTC. This sequence encodes CASSQWTGGGTNYGYTF.

The V call is TRBV5-1, the J call TRBJ2-2; either TRBD1 or TRBD2 may supply D (5 bases each). Trimming took off 4 bases at V and 2 bases at J, with 18 bases between the two ends. Germline CDR1 SGHRS, CDR2 YFSETQ. This CDR3 has 17 residues. DNA for the CDR3: TGCGCCAGCAGCATACCTTCCTCAGGGAGTAACACCGGGGAGCTGTTTTTT. Translation gives CASSIPSSGSNTGELFF.

This clonotype was observed a handful of times. This CDR3 is CASARRGAGEGSPLHF. Written as DNA, the CDR3 is TGCGCCAGCGCGAGACGGGGGGCAGGGGAAGGATCACCCCTCCACTTT. This chain joins TRBV5-1 and TRBJ1-6; D is perhaps TRBD1 (6 bases). The CDR3 contains 16 residues. V dropped 7 bases and J dropped 10 bases, with 24 bases sitting between them. Germline V CDR1 and CDR2: SGHRS, YFSETQ.

This clonotype was observed a handful of times. V usage is TRBV7-8 and J usage is TRBJ2-1, with D possibly being TRBD2 (6 bases). CDR3 length equals 14 residues. Trimming stripped 6 bases from V and 7 bases from J, with 16 bases between. The V gene's germline CDR1 is SGHVS and CDR2 FQNEAQ. The CDR3 region has the DNA TGTGCCAGCAGTCCGGGACTCCGGTTTAATGAGCAGTTCTTC. Translation gives CASSPGLRFNEQFF.

The chain carries TRBV6-1 and TRBJ2-5, with D possibly being TRBD1 (6 bases). V lost 2 bases, J lost 7 bases, and 14 bases lay in between. The CDR3 sequence is 14 residues long. CDR1 is MNHNS, CDR2 SASEGT, per germline. CDR3 residues: CASSERGTQGTQYF. DNA of the CDR3: TGTGCCAGCAGTGAAAGGGGGACCCAGGGGACCCAGTACTTC.

This clonotype came up a few times. The chain has TRBV7-9 and TRBJ2-4, with D hard to call. The germline CDR1 and CDR2 sequences are SEHNR and FQNEAQ (reference sequence). Trimming took 2 bases from V and 0 from J, leaving 14 bases between them. The CDR3 runs to 17 residues. CDR3 region: CASSLKVLGLAKNIQYF. For the CDR3, the DNA is TGTGCCAGCAGCTTAAAAGTTTTGGGCCTAGCCAAAAACATTCAGTACTTC.

This clonotype was detected only a few times. V gene TRBV4-1 combines with J gene TRBJ1-3; D remains unclear. V lost 1 base, J lost 1 base, and 11 bases lay in between. The CDR3 is 16 residues long. Per germline, CDR1 MGHRA and CDR2 YSYEKL. In nucleotides, the CDR3 is TGCGCCAGCAGCCAAGTGAAATATGGGTCTGGAAACACCATATATTTT. Residues: CASSQVKYGSGNTIYF.

This clonotype was seen more than once but under ten times. This chain uses TRBV7-8 with TRBJ2-3; 8 bases are a match to TRBD2. Germline CDR1 SGHVS, CDR2 FQNEAQ. Trimming at V came to 2 bases and at J to 5 bases, leaving 15 bases not matched to a gene. This CDR3 is built from 18 residues. The CDR3 nucleotides read TGTGCCAGCAGCTTAAATCCCCCTCGCGGGGGGCGACGAGATACGCAGTATTTT. Translation gives CASSLNPPRGGRRDTQYF.

This clonotype was detected ten times or more. The CDR3 loop reads CASSLIGGRAEAFF. CDR3 coding DNA: TGTGCCAGCAGTTTAATCGGGGGGCGGGCTGAAGCTTTCTTT. V is TRBV12-3 or TRBV12-4 and J is TRBJ1-1, with D perhaps TRBD1 (6 bases). This CDR3 contains 14 residues. The ends were cut back, 2 bases at V and 6 bases at J, with 13 bases in the middle.

This clonotype was seen a handful of times. V usage is TRBV11-2 and J usage is TRBJ2-7; D gene unclear. V lost 0 bases to trimming and J lost 0 bases, with 9 bases between them. CDR1 and CDR2 (germline): SGHAT, FQNNGV. The CDR3 loop spans 15 amino acids. Here the CDR3 reads CASSLDSHSSYEQYF. In nucleotides, the CDR3 is TGTGCCAGCAGCTTAGATAGTCACAGCTCCTACGAGCAGTACTTC. The whole variable domain, filled in from reference TRBV11-2 and TRBJ2-7, reads EAGVAQSPRYKIIEKRQSVAFWCNPISGHATLYWYQQILGQGPKLLIQFQNNGVVDDSQLPKDRFSAERLKGVDSTLKIQPAKLEDSAVYLCASSLDSHSSYEQYFGPGTRLTVT.

This clonotype was seen only a few times. The genes are TRBV7-9 and TRBJ2-2, with D possibly TRBD2 on 6 matching bases. V shed 8 bases and J shed 1 base, with 14 bases lying between them. The CDR3 contains 15 residues. Looked up from germline, CDR1 is SEHNR and CDR2 is FQNEAQ (reference sequence). CDR3 coding DNA: TGTGCCAGCCTCATTGCGGGGCGGAACACCGGGGAGCTGTTTTTT. Protein product: CASLIAGRNTGELFF. The variable domain in full, completed from reference TRBV7-9 and TRBJ2-2, reads DTGVSQNPRHKITKRGQNVTFRCDPISEHNRLYWYRQTLGQGPEFLTYFQNEAQLEKSRLLSDRFSAERPKGSFSTLEIQRTEQGDSAMYLCASLIAGRNTGELFFGEGSRLTVL.

This clonotype came up many times. The rearrangement uses TRBV29-1 and TRBJ2-7; D is tentatively TRBD1 or TRBD2 (6 bases each). Trimming took off 4 bases at V and 1 base at J, with 14 bases between the two ends. This CDR3 comprises 14 residues. In germline, CDR1 is SQVTM, CDR2 ANQGSEA. The CDR3 spells CSVVGGTVSYEQYF. Written as DNA, the CDR3 is TGCAGCGTTGTAGGGGGGACGGTTTCCTACGAGCAGTACTTC.

The chain combines TRBV29-1 with TRBJ1-2; D is perhaps TRBD1 (5 bases). This CDR3 comprises 13 residues. Germline V gene sequence: CDR1 SQVTM, CDR2 ANQGSEA. Between the trimmed V and J ends, which lost 6 bases and 5 bases, there was a span of 16 bases. CDR3: CSVDQGYGYGYTF. In DNA form, the CDR3 reads TGCAGCGTGGACCAGGGCTATGGGTATGGCTACACCTTC. Filled out from reference TRBV29-1 and TRBJ1-2, the complete variable domain reads SAVISQKPSRDICQRGTSLTIQCQVDSQVTMMFWYRQQPGQSLTLIATANQGSEATYESGFVIDKFPISRPNLTFSTLTVSNMSPEDSSIYLCSVDQGYGYGYTFGSGTRLTVV.

This chain joins TRBV30 and TRBJ2-1; unclear D gene. With 5 bases removed from V and 4 bases from J, the gap between germline ends came to 18 bases. Per germline, CDR1 GTSNPN and CDR2 SVGIG (reference sequence). CDR3 length: 15 residues. The CDR3 nucleotides read TGTGCCTGGGGTTCTATGGGCGCCCGATACAATGAGCAGTTCTTC. This encodes CAWGSMGARYNEQFF.

V usage is TRBV28 and J usage is TRBJ2-7, with TRBD2 as a possible D gene (6 bases). The germline V and J ends were trimmed by 5 bases and 0 bases, with 14 bases remaining between them. CDR3 length equals 15 residues. Looked up from germline, CDR1 is MDHEN and CDR2 is SYDVKM. The CDR3 nucleotides read TGTGCCAGCAGTCCCCGGTATAGCGGCTCCTACGAGCAGTACTTC. It encodes CASSPRYSGSYEQYF.

The V call is TRBV24-1, the J call TRBJ2-1; TRBD2 is a possible D gene (7 bases). CDR1 is KGHDR, CDR2 SFDVKD, per germline. The CDR3 covers 13 residues. Trimming removed 12 bases from V and 8 bases from J, with 19 bases in between. The CDR3 here is CASRGPKDDEQFF. Here the CDR3 DNA reads TGTGCCTCGCGGGGGCCCAAAGATGATGAGCAGTTCTTC.

The rearrangement uses TRBV29-1 and TRBJ2-7; 11 bases agree with TRBD2. Germline CDR1 SQVTM, CDR2 ANQGSEA. The trim removed 4 bases at V and 2 bases at J, leaving 4 bases unmatched. The CDR3 has 14 residues. The CDR3 reads CSVVGTSGAYEQYF. As DNA, the CDR3 is TGCAGCGTTGTAGGGACTAGCGGAGCCTACGAGCAGTACTTC.

This clonotype has a handful of counts. V is TRBV5-4 and J is TRBJ2-5; tentatively, D is TRBD2 (5 bases). V was pared by 4 bases and J by 7 bases, with 14 bases between. The CDR3 length is 13 residues. Germline-derived CDR1 and CDR2 are SGHNT and YYREEE (reference sequence). The CDR3 here is CASSPSGVGTQYF. CDR3 DNA sequence: TGTGCCAGCAGCCCGTCCGGGGTGGGGACCCAGTACTTC.

CDR3 residues: CASSPPYLVAGKGYEQFF. CDR3 nucleotides: TGTGCCAGCTCACCCCCTTATTTGGTAGCGGGAAAGGGGTATGAGCAGTTCTTC. This sequence joins TRBV18 and TRBJ2-1; TRBD2 matches at 8 bases. V shed 3 bases and J 8 bases; nucleotides not matched to a gene: 18. This CDR3 has 18 amino acids. CDR1 KGHSH and CDR2 LQKENI come from the germline V gene.

This clonotype showed up just a few times. CDR3 region: CSGGGGLADNEQFF. The CDR3 coding sequence is TGCAGTGGGGGGGGAGGACTAGCTGACAATGAGCAGTTCTTC. This rearrangement joins TRBV20-1 to TRBJ2-1, with 8 bases matching TRBD2. With V trimmed by 7 bases and J by 5 bases, 10 bases remained unmatched. The germline gives CDR1 DFQATT, CDR2 SNEGSKA (reference sequence). The CDR3 is 14 residues long.

V gene TRBV5-1 combines with J gene TRBJ1-5; D might be TRBD1 (6 bases). Germline CDR1 and CDR2: SGHRS and YFSETQ. Between the trimmed V and J ends, which lost 3 bases and 0 bases, there was a span of 13 bases. The CDR3 totals 16 residues. CDR3 residues: CASSSDPGDSNQPQHF. The CDR3 DNA follows: TGCGCCAGCAGCTCAGATCCAGGGGATAGCAATCAGCCCCAGCATTTT.

This clonotype was found a few times. This CDR3 is CASSSRGFYEQYF. For the CDR3, the DNA is TGTGCCAGCAGCTCAAGGGGATTTTACGAGCAGTACTTC. The chain couples TRBV7-2 to TRBJ2-7, with D maybe TRBD1 (5 bases). Germline V gene lookup returns CDR1 SGHTA and CDR2 FQGNSA. V was pared by 4 bases and J by 4 bases, with 11 bases between. The CDR3 contains 13 residues.

J is TRBJ2-3 and V is TRBV7-3, with TRBD2 identical over 11 bases. The CDR3 runs to 16 residues. After removal of 5 bases from V and 2 bases from J, the junction contained 6 bases not matched to a gene. Germline assignment: CDR1 SGHTA and CDR2 FQGTGA. CDR3 loop: CASSQTSGDHTDTQYF. The DNA for the CDR3 is TGTGCCAGCAGCCAGACTAGCGGGGACCACACAGATACGCAGTATTTT.

V is TRBV7-3 and J is TRBJ2-5, with D tentatively TRBD2 (5 bases). This CDR3 is built from 14 residues. The germline gives CDR1 SGHTA, CDR2 FQGTGA. V lost 11 bases and J lost 2, with 18 bases in between. The CDR3 bases are TGTGCCGACGAAACCGGCGGGCCTCAAGAGACCCAGTACTTC. It is translated as CADETGGPQETQYF.

This clonotype was recorded a few times. V is TRBV7-9 and J is TRBJ2-4, with 11 bases that match TRBD1. With V trimmed by 8 bases and J by 4 bases, 4 bases remained unmatched. Germline-derived CDR1 and CDR2 are SEHNR and FQNEAQ (reference sequence). This CDR3 region has 14 residues. As DNA, the CDR3 is TGTGCCAGCCGAGGACAGGGGGCGAAAAACATTCAGTACTTC. Translation gives CASRGQGAKNIQYF.

In this sample, this clonotype turned up a few times. The chain joins TRBV7-8 to TRBJ1-1; unclear D gene. The CDR3 has 14 amino acids. The V gene lost 2 bases and the J gene lost 3 bases, with 10 bases spanning the gap. Germline lookup yields CDR1 SGHVS and CDR2 FQNEAQ. The CDR3 region has the DNA TGTGCCAGCAGCTTAATGGGGTTCGACACTGAAGCTTTCTTT. It translates to CASSLMGFDTEAFF.